This passage covers 25 T cell receptor beta chains from one sample sequenced in a study of blood T cell repertoires in COVID-19. The data were produced by immunoSEQ multiplex PCR, yet TCRdb's version contains in-frame clones alone and is incomplete. The table lists some 160,000 clones, nearly 80% of them singletons. Input material: peripheral blood. These receptors were obtained from a woman aged 80 or over with acute or convalescent COVID-19.

The V call is TRBV19, the J call TRBJ1-5; 7 bases are a match to TRBD1. Trimming at V came to 4 bases and at J to 6 bases, leaving 9 bases not matched to a gene. CDR3 length: 15 amino acids. From germline, CDR1 is LNHDA and CDR2 SQIVND (reference sequence). The CDR3 sequence: CASSRGGQVIQPQHF. The CDR3 DNA reads TGTGCCAGTAGTAGAGGCGGACAGGTTATTCAGCCCCAGCATTTT. The variable domain in full, completed from reference TRBV19 and TRBJ1-5, reads DGGITQSPKYLFRKEGQNVTLSCEQNLNHDAMYWYRQDPGQGLRLIYYSQIVNDFQKGDIAEGYSVSREKKESFPLTVTSAQKNPTAFYLCASSRGGQVIQPQHFGDGTRLSIL.

J is TRBJ1-5 and V is TRBV19, with TRBD1 matching over 7 bases. Germline V gene data show CDR1 as LNHDA and CDR2 as SQIVND (reference sequence). V shed 6 bases, J shed 9 bases, and the junction held 5 bases outside the gene matches. The CDR3 is 12 residues long. CDR3 protein: CASRDRAMPQHF. CDR3 sequence (DNA): TGTGCCAGTAGAGACAGGGCCATGCCCCAGCATTTT.

The chain links TRBV7-8 to TRBJ1-3, with D perhaps TRBD1 (5 bases). CDR1 and CDR2 from the germline V gene are SGHVS and FQNEAQ. Deletions cut 1 base from V and 3 bases from J, with 13 bases between. The CDR3 is made up of 16 amino acids. For the CDR3, the DNA is TGTGCCAGCAGCTTAGGAACGGGGGGGAATGGAAACACCATATATTTT. It is translated as CASSLGTGGNGNTIYF.

V is TRBV18 and J is TRBJ2-1; TRBD1 is a possible D gene (5 bases). This CDR3 is 15 amino acids long. The germline CDR1 and CDR2 sequences are KGHSH and LQKENI. V gave up 5 bases and J gave up 8 bases, with 19 bases separating them. The CDR3 sequence is CASSSGQGIVDEQFF. The CDR3 nucleotides read TGTGCCAGCTCAAGTGGGCAGGGCATTGTGGATGAGCAGTTCTTC.

This clone was detected only a few times. The rearrangement uses TRBV29-1 and TRBJ2-7, with 11 bases matching TRBD2. The J segment lost 6 bases and the V segment lost 4 bases, leaving 11 bases of the junction unmatched. The CDR3 covers 15 residues. Per germline, CDR1 SQVTM and CDR2 ANQGSEA. CDR3 sequence reads: CSVVTGTSGLGEQYF. CDR3 DNA: TGCAGCGTTGTAACCGGGACTAGCGGATTAGGCGAGCAGTACTTC.

The J gene is TRBJ2-1, the V gene TRBV28, with 12 bases matching TRBD2. The germline gives CDR1 MDHEN, CDR2 SYDVKM. The CDR3 length is 17 residues. After removal of 4 bases from V and 0 bases from J, the junction contained 4 bases not matched to a gene. The CDR3 protein is CASSSPTSGSSYNEQFF. DNA of the CDR3: TGTGCCAGCAGTTCCCCGACTAGCGGGAGCTCCTACAATGAGCAGTTCTTC. The variable domain in full, completed from reference TRBV28 and TRBJ2-1, reads DVKVTQSSRYLVKRTGEKVFLECVQDMDHENMFWYRQDPGLGLRLIYFSYDVKMKEKGDIPEGYSVSREKKERFSLILESASTNQTSMYLCASSSPTSGSSYNEQFFGPGTRLTVL.

The rearrangement uses TRBV5-4 and TRBJ2-7; TRBD1 matches 7 bases. Germline V lookup: CDR1 SGHNT, CDR2 YYREEE (reference sequence). The CDR3 length is 14 residues. Trimming removed 0 bases from V and 1 base from J; junction bases left unmatched: 1. The CDR3 loop is CASSLDRGSYEQYF. CDR3 nucleotides: TGTGCCAGCAGCTTGGACAGGGGATCCTACGAGCAGTACTTC.

The CDR3 protein is CASSLSQGFYGYTF. As DNA, the CDR3 is TGTGCCAGCAGTTTGAGTCAGGGGTTCTATGGCTACACCTTC. The chain has TRBV27 and TRBJ1-2; possible D gene TRBD1, 6 bases. This CDR3 has 14 residues. V dropped 3 bases and J dropped 4 bases, with 12 bases sitting between them. CDR1 is MNHEY and CDR2 is SMNVEV in the germline V gene (reference sequence).

This clone is a singleton in its sample. The V call is TRBV12-5, the J call TRBJ2-1, with TRBD2 as a possible D gene (6 bases). Germline V gene lookup returns CDR1 LGHNT and CDR2 FRNRAP. Trimming stripped 5 bases from V and 4 bases from J, with 18 bases between. This CDR3 contains 16 residues. CDR3 sequence: CASGRVDGGTYNEQFF. The CDR3 DNA sequence: TGTGCTAGTGGTCGGGTGGACGGCGGGACGTACAATGAGCAGTTCTTC. The variable domain in full, with the rest retrieved from reference TRBV12-5 and TRBJ2-1, is DARVTQTPRHKVTEMGQEVTMRCQPILGHNTVFWYRQTMMQGLELLAYFRNRAPLDDSGMPKDRFSAEMPDATLATLKIQPSEPRDSAVYFCASGRVDGGTYNEQFFGPGTRLTVL.

The chain joins TRBV28 to TRBJ1-5; D not certain. Germline CDR1 and CDR2: MDHEN and SYDVKM. The CDR3 runs 13 residues. V lost 7 bases and J 7 bases, leaving 14 bases between the germline ends. In nucleotides, the CDR3 is TGTGCCAGCATGTTCAGGTTGCGACAGCCCCAGCATTTT. Translated: CASMFRLRQPQHF.

J is TRBJ2-1 and V is TRBV28, with TRBD2 matching 16 bases. CDR3 length: 18 residues. V gave up 2 bases and J gave up 8 bases; unmatched junction bases: 9. Germline CDR1 reads MDHEN; CDR2 reads SYDVKM. DNA of the CDR3: TGTGCCAGCAGTTTACCACTGGGACTAGCGGGAGGGGGGGATGAGCAGTTCTTC. It yields the protein CASSLPLGLAGGGDEQFF.

The chain recombines TRBV19 with TRBJ2-2; D gene uncertain. The germline gives CDR1 LNHDA, CDR2 SQIVND (reference sequence). The length of the CDR3 is 15 residues. V was pared by 11 bases and J by 1 base, with 17 bases between. The CDR3, as DNA: TGTGCCGTGAGCTTAGTCCCGATGAACACCGGGGAGCTGTTTTTT. Its translation: CAVSLVPMNTGELFF.

J is TRBJ2-7 and V is TRBV6-5, with 9 bases aligning to TRBD1. The CDR3 runs 16 residues. Germline CDR1 is MNHEY and CDR2 is SVGAGI. The junction had 5 bases not matched to a gene; V was cut back by 0 bases and J by 2 bases. CDR3 DNA: TGTGCCAGCAGTTACTCGTATACAGGGGGCCCCTACGAGCAGTACTTC. It is translated as CASSYSYTGGPYEQYF.

The chain recombines TRBV28 with TRBJ1-4, with TRBD1 matching over 7 bases. Looked up from germline, CDR1 is MDHEN and CDR2 is SYDVKM. This CDR3 has 15 amino acids. V shed 5 bases and J 0 bases; nucleotides not matched to a gene: 3. The CDR3 DNA follows: TGTGCCAGCAGTCTTACAGGGGCAACTAATGAAAAACTGTTTTTT. This sequence encodes CASSLTGATNEKLFF.

This chain connects TRBV28 to TRBJ2-2; 9 bases fit TRBD2. The CDR3 has 19 residues. CDR1 MDHEN and CDR2 SYDVKM come from the germline V gene. Losses at the gene ends were 2 bases for V and 1 base for J; bases not matched to a gene: 11. The CDR3 here is CASSLPAEWREGNTGELFF. CDR3 DNA sequence: TGTGCCAGCAGTTTACCCGCCGAATGGCGGGAGGGGAACACCGGGGAGCTGTTTTTT.

The chain is built from TRBV27 and TRBJ2-6, with D perhaps matching TRBD1 (5 bases). This CDR3 contains 15 residues. CDR1 MNHEY and CDR2 SMNVEV come from the germline V gene (reference sequence). The ends were cut back, 3 bases at V and 4 bases at J, with 10 bases in the middle. CDR3: CASSFSRVGANVLTF. The DNA of the CDR3 is TGTGCCAGCAGTTTTTCCAGGGTGGGGGCCAACGTCCTGACTTTC. Full variable domain (outside the CDR3, taken from reference TRBV27 and TRBJ2-6): EAQVTQNPRYLITVTGKKLTVTCSQNMNHEYMSWYRQDPGLGLRQIYYSMNVEVTDKGDVPEGYKVSRKEKRNFPLILESPSPNQTSLYFCASSFSRVGANVLTFGAGSRLTVL.

This sequence joins TRBV6-2 or TRBV6-3 and TRBJ2-1; TRBD2 agrees at 7 bases. The J segment lost 0 bases and the V segment lost 6 bases, leaving 8 bases of the junction unmatched. Per the germline V gene, CDR1 is MNHEY and CDR2 is SVGEGT. The CDR3 contains 16 residues. The CDR3 DNA is TGTGCCAGCAGCCCCCGCCGGGACTACTCCTACAATGAGCAGTTCTTC. Its protein product is CASSPRRDYSYNEQFF.

V and J are TRBV7-2 and TRBJ1-5; 7 nucleotides align to TRBD1. V lost 6 bases and J lost 2; bases outside the gene matches: 7. The CDR3 contains 15 residues. The germline CDR1 and CDR2 sequences are SGHTA and FQGNSA. CDR3 in DNA: TGTGCCAGCAGTTCGCCAGGGGGTGGCAATCAGCCCCAGCATTTT. This gives the protein CASSSPGGGNQPQHF.

This clone turned up a few times. V gene TRBV10-1 combines with J gene TRBJ2-7; D is perhaps TRBD2 (6 bases). V lost 4 bases and J lost 2, with 12 bases in between. Germline CDR1 and CDR2: WNHNN and SYGVQD (reference sequence). This CDR3 spans 14 amino acids. The CDR3 DNA sequence: TGCGCCAGCAGTGTTCAGGCGGGAACCTACGAGCAGTACTTC. Translated, it gives CASSVQAGTYEQYF.

This sequence joins TRBV3-1 (or the pseudogene TRBV3-2) and TRBJ1-4; tentative D call: TRBD1 (5 bases). Trimming took 3 bases from V and 4 from J, leaving 12 bases between them. The CDR3 extends over 15 amino acids. CDR1 and CDR2 (germline): LGHDT, YNNKEL (reference sequence). CDR3 residues: CASSHGDSDNEKLFF. The CDR3 coding sequence is TGTGCCAGCAGCCACGGTGACAGCGATAATGAAAAACTGTTTTTT.

The V gene is TRBV6-5, the J gene TRBJ2-4; possibly TRBD2 for D (6 bases). Germline loops: CDR1 MNHEY, CDR2 SVGAGI. V was shortened by 8 bases and J by 7 bases, with 21 bases between the two germline ends. CDR3 length equals 15 residues. The CDR3 bases are TGTGCCAGCCTCAGGGCGGGATACCGGGGGAACATTCAGTACTTC. Its translation: CASLRAGYRGNIQYF.

The chain recombines TRBV5-1 with TRBJ2-5, with D unresolved. The V gene lost 1 base and the J gene lost 4 bases, with 11 bases spanning the gap. Germline V lookup: CDR1 SGHRS, CDR2 YFSETQ. The CDR3 contains 14 residues. The CDR3 loop is CASSLRSSLETQYF. The CDR3 coding sequence is TGCGCCAGCAGCTTGCGGTCTAGTTTAGAGACCCAGTACTTC.

This chain links TRBV3-1 (or the pseudogene TRBV3-2) with TRBJ1-1; TRBD1 matches at 8 bases. CDR1 and CDR2 (germline): LGHDT, YNNKEL (reference sequence). The CDR3 length is 16 residues. The V gene end was trimmed by 2 bases and the J gene end by 0 bases; junction bases not matched to a gene: 5. CDR3 protein: CASSQKDRGMNTEAFF. The CDR3 coding sequence is TGTGCCAGCAGCCAAAAAGACAGGGGCATGAACACTGAAGCTTTCTTT.

V usage is TRBV2 and J usage is TRBJ1-1, with D tentatively TRBD1 (5 bases). Germline loops: CDR1 SNHLY, CDR2 FYNNEI. The CDR3 is 13 amino acids. Trimming stripped 3 bases from V and 11 bases from J, with 16 bases between. CDR3 region: CASSDPGNAMAFF. Written as DNA, the CDR3 is TGTGCCAGCAGTGACCCAGGGAATGCTATGGCTTTCTTT.

The rearrangement uses TRBV18 and TRBJ1-2; 8 bases are a match to TRBD1. V shed 4 bases and J 11 bases; nucleotides not matched to a gene: 12. CDR1 is KGHSH, CDR2 LQKENI, per germline. This CDR3 is 14 amino acids long. CDR3 in amino acids: CASSRYGQGGVYTF. The CDR3 DNA reads TGTGCCAGCTCACGATACGGACAGGGAGGGGTATACACCTTC.